This TCR beta chain was profiled in a study of shared clonotypes between healthy human individuals. Among the unsorted PBMC samples, replicate PCRs used 300 ng DNA, 25,000 to 35,000 T cell genomes. Authors' processing steps: ImmunoSEQ output lacked quality scores and full-length reads, limiting matched filtering. Generated by immunoSEQ multiplex PCR, the TCRdb table keeps only in-frame clones and is missing some. That table furnishes V, J and clone size, whereas the DNA furnished D and trimming. This sample has approximately 510,000 clones; 79% occur once, and the top ten carry roughly 13%. Losses at the gene ends were 7 bases for V and 9 bases for J; bases not matched to a gene: 8. The length of the CDR3 is 13 residues. In germline, CDR1 is MNHEY, CDR2 SVGAGI. All the donors were Caucasian adults who lived in Nashville, Tennessee. Genomic DNA, for the unsorted samples, came from about 90 million PBMCs.

This TCR came from a woman between 35 and 50 years old in good health. Some clones in this sample may be carry-over from other donors' samples. The rearrangement joins TRBV6-5 to TRBJ2-1; TRBD2 matches 8 bases. Specimen: PBMCs. CDR3 coding DNA: TGTGCCAGCAAAGGACTAGCAAGTGGTGAGCAGTTCTTC. This codes for CASKGLASGEQFF.